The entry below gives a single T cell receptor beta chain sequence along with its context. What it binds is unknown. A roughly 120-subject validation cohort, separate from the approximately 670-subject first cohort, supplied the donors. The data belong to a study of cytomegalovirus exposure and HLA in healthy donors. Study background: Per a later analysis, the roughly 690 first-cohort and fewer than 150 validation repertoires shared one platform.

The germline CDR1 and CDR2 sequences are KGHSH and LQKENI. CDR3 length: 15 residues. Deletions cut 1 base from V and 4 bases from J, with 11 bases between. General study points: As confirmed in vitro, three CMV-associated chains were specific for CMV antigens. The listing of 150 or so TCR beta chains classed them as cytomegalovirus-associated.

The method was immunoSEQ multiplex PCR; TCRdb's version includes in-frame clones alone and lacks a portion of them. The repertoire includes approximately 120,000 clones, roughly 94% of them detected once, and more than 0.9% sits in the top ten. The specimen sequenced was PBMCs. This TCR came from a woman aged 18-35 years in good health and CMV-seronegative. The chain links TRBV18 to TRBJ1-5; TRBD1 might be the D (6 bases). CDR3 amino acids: CASSPQPGANQPQHF. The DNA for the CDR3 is TGTGCCAGCTCACCACAGCCAGGGGCAAATCAGCCCCAGCATTTT.